The present entry profiles one T cell receptor beta chain with its context. The antigen is not known. Trimming shortened V by 0 bases and J by 8 bases, and 13 bases separated the two germline ends. The CDR3 sequence is 14 residues long. The germline V gene has CDR1 MGHRA and CDR2 YSYEKL. The data were obtained in a study of post-analysis software for immune sequencing data. The overall study: Included among the disease courses, which were recorded for the cohort, were relapsing-remitting, secondary progressive and progressive-relapsing multiple sclerosis. Study conclusions and caveats: When compared against controls, multiple sclerosis patients showed significantly lower normalized Chao1 diversity. Clustering by F measure revealed strong co-clustering among samples prepared together in one batch. Patients had higher frequencies than controls of roughly 5 TRBV segments, including TRBV5-6, TRBV5-1 and TRBV20-1.

Carried by the TCR beta cDNA libraries were unique molecular identifiers. TCRdb itself ran the PCR reads through MiXCR, one entry per CDR3 protein. Seen here are approximately 770,000 distinct CDR3 sequences, around 46% observed once, and the top ten hold 4% to 5%. The chain uses TRBV4-1 and TRBJ1-2; D is uncertain. Sample: blood. This receptor was identified in a girl aged 5-17 years with multiple sclerosis. CDR3 bases: TGCGCCAGCAGCCAAGACAACCTGATCCAGGGCTACACCTTC. It yields the protein CASSQDNLIQGYTF.